In its sample, the clone carrying this T cell receptor (beta chain) was seen a few times. One entry per CDR3 protein results from TCRdb running MiXCR on the RT-PCR reads. The data show about 570,000 distinct CDR3 sequences, approximately 11% seen once. The data stem from a study of response to subunit inactivated influenza vaccine. Germline-derived CDR1 and CDR2 are LGHDT and YNNKEL (reference sequence). The CDR3 is made up of 15 amino acids. Trimming removed 3 bases from V and 7 bases from J, with 16 bases in between. This same sample was also part of a study on T cells expressing NK-cell markers. Per that paper: Scientists made TCR beta cDNA using 5'RACE template switching with UMIs. There were seven HCMV-seropositive donors and one seronegative donor among the eight sequenced. No clear determination of HCMV specificity was made for expanded NKG2C+ T cell clones.

Specimen: PBMCs from blood, collected on the day of vaccination. The rearrangement links TRBV3-1 to TRBJ2-1; D call uncertain. The clonotype originates from a man aged 50 or older who received an inactivated influenza vaccine. CDR3 sequence reads: CASSHLASGLNEQFF. The CDR3, as DNA: TGTGCCAGCAGCCATCTTGCGTCTGGGTTGAATGAGCAGTTCTTC.